These 9 T cell receptor beta chains were sequenced from one sample in a study of radiation and T cells in renal cell carcinoma. Time point specified: baseline pretreatment blood. Treatment noted: 15 Gy SBRT to primary tumor, nephrectomy 4 weeks later. Profiled with immunoSEQ multiplex PCR; TCRdb holds only in-frame clones, not every one. The sample includes 20,000 to 25,000 clones, about 80% of them seen just once. Sequencing used blood, obtained from a patient whose treatment included radiotherapy and nephrectomy. The receptors come from a man aged 55 to 70 with renal cell carcinoma.

This clone appeared a single time. The chain joins TRBV5-1 to TRBJ2-3, with D perhaps matching TRBD2 (6 bases). This CDR3 has 16 residues. The V gene lost 1 base and the J gene lost 2 bases, with 14 bases spanning the gap. CDR1 is SGHRS, CDR2 YFSETQ, per germline. CDR3 DNA sequence: TGCGCCAGCAGCTTGATAGTCGGGGGTAACACAGATACGCAGTATTTT. Translated: CASSLIVGGNTDTQYF.

V is TRBV9 and J is TRBJ1-4; 7 nucleotides agree with TRBD1. V lost 0 bases and J lost 8; bases outside the gene matches: 13. The germline V gene has CDR1 SGDLS and CDR2 YYNGEE. The CDR3 is made up of 17 amino acids. This CDR3 reads CASSVAYTETGNEKLFF. The DNA of the CDR3 is TGTGCCAGCAGCGTAGCTTATACGGAGACAGGGAACGAAAAACTGTTTTTT.

CDR3: CASSIDREVDTQYF. As DNA, the CDR3 is TGTGCCAGTAGTATAGACAGGGAGGTGGATACGCAGTATTTT. The chain has TRBV19 and TRBJ2-3; TRBD2 might be the D (6 bases). The germline CDR1 and CDR2 sequences are LNHDA and SQIVND (reference sequence). This CDR3 spans 14 amino acids. The V gene lost 0 bases and the J gene lost 6 bases, with 10 bases spanning the gap.

This clone appeared once. The CDR3 DNA reads TGTGCCTGGAGTGTATACGGGACAGGGGGTCTCGAGCAGTACTTC. This encodes CAWSVYGTGGLEQYF. V and J are TRBV30 and TRBJ2-7, with TRBD1 matching over 11 bases. Germline loops: CDR1 GTSNPN, CDR2 SVGIG (reference sequence). CDR3 length equals 15 residues. The V segment lost 0 bases and the J segment 6 bases; nucleotides outside the gene matches: 7.

The chain employs TRBV5-1 and TRBJ2-6; tentatively, D is TRBD1 (5 bases). The CDR3 contains 17 residues. V lost 4 bases to trimming and J lost 1 base, with 15 bases between them. CDR1 is SGHRS, CDR2 YFSETQ, per germline. The CDR3 reads CASSPGSGLSGANVLTF. CDR3 nucleotides: TGCGCCAGCAGCCCCGGGTCAGGGTTGTCTGGGGCCAACGTCCTGACTTTC.

The genes are TRBV5-6 and TRBJ1-2; D uncertain. CDR1 SGHDT and CDR2 YYEEEE come from the germline V gene. The V end lost 4 bases, the J end lost 1 base, and 14 bases lay between the germline ends. This CDR3 region has 15 residues. CDR3 in amino acids: CASSPSLRINYGYTF. The CDR3 nucleotides read TGTGCCAGCAGCCCAAGCCTCCGGATTAACTATGGCTACACCTTC.

This chain uses TRBV7-9 with TRBJ1-1; D ambiguous. Germline CDR1 SEHNR, CDR2 FQNEAQ (reference sequence). V gave up 5 bases and J gave up 5 bases, with 15 bases separating them. The CDR3 has 14 residues. CDR3 amino acids: CASSKDPAETEAFF. The CDR3 coding sequence is TGTGCCAGCAGCAAGGACCCAGCCGAGACTGAAGCTTTCTTT.

This chain links TRBV18 with TRBJ1-1; TRBD1 agrees at 7 bases. With V trimmed by 1 base and J by 5 bases, 4 bases remained unmatched. Germline V gene lookup returns CDR1 KGHSH and CDR2 LQKENI. This CDR3 has 14 residues. The CDR3 is CASSPQQGDTEAFF. The CDR3 coding sequence is TGTGCCAGCTCACCACAGCAGGGGGATACTGAAGCTTTCTTT.

CDR3 amino acids: CASNSGGASGSLETQYF. The CDR3 DNA is TGTGCCAGTAACTCCGGGGGGGCTAGCGGGAGTCTGGAGACCCAGTACTTC. The chain joins TRBV19 to TRBJ2-5, with 10 bases aligning to TRBD2. Unmatched junction bases numbered 16, after V lost 7 bases and J lost 5 bases. The CDR3 spans 17 residues. From germline, CDR1 is LNHDA and CDR2 SQIVND (reference sequence).